The 15 T cell receptor beta chains reported below all come from one sample, sequenced in a study of T-cell memory formation after mild COVID-19. TCRdb re-called the 5' RACE reads with MiXCR, one entry per CDR3 protein. Of 150,000 to 200,000 distinct CDR3 sequences listed, approximately 16% are singletons. Sequencing was carried out using PBMCs or a T cell subset sorted from them (not recorded which). The receptors here all came from an adult woman who had mild COVID-19 (a few samples of this study predate the infection). Cell type and time point are not known.

This clonotype was counted many times. The chain joins TRBV12-3 or TRBV12-4 to TRBJ2-2, with a possible D match to TRBD1 (5 bases). The length of the CDR3 is 16 residues. Trimming took off 6 bases at V and 6 bases at J, with 20 bases between the two ends. CDR3: CASSPLGPAPAGELFF. The CDR3 nucleotides read TGTGCCAGCAGCCCCCTGGGGCCCGCTCCCGCCGGGGAGCTGTTTTTT.

The sample holds many counts of this clonotype. V usage is TRBV20-1 and J usage is TRBJ1-4, with D maybe TRBD1 (5 bases). CDR1 is DFQATT, CDR2 SNEGSKA, per germline (reference sequence). The CDR3 consists of 16 residues. With 6 bases removed from V and 3 bases from J, the gap between germline ends came to 20 bases. The CDR3 loop reads CSARLGPLVSNEKLFF. The CDR3 nucleotides are TGCAGTGCGCGATTGGGGCCGCTTGTGTCTAATGAAAAACTGTTTTTT.

V gene TRBV2 combines with J gene TRBJ2-7, with D unresolved. The CDR3 extends over 12 amino acids. Germline V gene lookup returns CDR1 SNHLY and CDR2 FYNNEI. Trimming cost V 7 bases and J 4 bases, with 11 bases left between them. The CDR3 DNA is TGTGCCAGCACCGGAAACGGGTACGAGCAGTACTTC. Protein product: CASTGNGYEQYF.

Many counts were recorded for this clonotype. The gene calls are TRBV7-9 and TRBJ2-3, with 12 bases lining up with TRBD2. V gave up 5 bases and J gave up 5 bases; unmatched junction bases: 8. CDR1 and CDR2 from the germline V gene are SEHNR and FQNEAQ (reference sequence). The CDR3 extends over 16 amino acids. The CDR3: CASSPWTSGKGDTQYF. DNA for the CDR3: TGTGCCAGCAGCCCTTGGACTAGCGGGAAAGGAGATACGCAGTATTTT.

The genes are TRBV2 and TRBJ2-3; unclear D gene. Germline V gene sequence: CDR1 SNHLY, CDR2 FYNNEI. The CDR3 length is 14 residues. With 7 bases removed from V and 2 bases from J, the gap between germline ends came to 13 bases. CDR3: CASTVDSFTDTQYF. The CDR3 coding sequence is TGTGCCAGCACTGTCGACTCCTTCACAGATACGCAGTATTTT.

This clonotype was seen only a few times. V gene TRBV6-6 combines with J gene TRBJ2-5; D possibly corresponds to TRBD1 (5 bases). V was shortened by 5 bases and J by 5 bases, with 12 bases between the two germline ends. The CDR3 is made up of 13 amino acids. CDR1 is MNHNY and CDR2 is SVGAGI in the germline V gene (reference sequence). The CDR3, as DNA: TGTGCCAGCAGTCAGGGTTGGAAGGAGACCCAGTACTTC. This translates into CASSQGWKETQYF.

The chain carries TRBV2 and TRBJ2-5; possible D gene TRBD1, 6 bases. V lost 8 bases and J lost 4, with 14 bases in between. Looked up from germline, CDR1 is SNHLY and CDR2 is FYNNEI. The CDR3 covers 13 residues. The CDR3 is CASYRRGGETQYF. CDR3 coding DNA: TGTGCCAGCTACCGGCGAGGGGGAGAGACCCAGTACTTC.

A few counts support this clonotype. The chain recombines TRBV7-9 with TRBJ2-7; 7 bases fit TRBD1. Germline values: CDR1 SEHNR, CDR2 FQNEAQ (reference sequence). This CDR3 comprises 15 residues. V gave up 6 bases and J gave up 0 bases; unmatched junction bases: 8. DNA for the CDR3: TGTGCCAGCAGTCCAGGACAGGCCGGCTCCTACGAGCAGTACTTC. Its translation is CASSPGQAGSYEQYF.

V usage is TRBV12-3 or TRBV12-4 and J usage is TRBJ2-7; 7 nucleotides align to TRBD2. With V trimmed by 5 bases and J by 6 bases, 7 bases remained unmatched. The CDR3 length is 13 residues. CDR3 nucleotides: TGTGCCAGCAGTCGGGGGGAGTCTAGCGAGCAGTACTTC. The encoded protein is CASSRGESSEQYF.

In this sample, this clonotype turned up many times. The CDR3 protein is CASSSLAGYEQYF. The CDR3 bases are TGTGCCAGCAGCTCTCTAGCAGGCTACGAGCAGTACTTC. The chain carries TRBV7-2 and TRBJ2-7; D may be TRBD2 (5 bases). This CDR3 comprises 13 residues. CDR1 is SGHTA and CDR2 is FQGNSA in the germline V gene. Deletions cut 4 bases from V and 3 bases from J, with 10 bases between.

This sequence joins TRBV19 and TRBJ2-2; D may be TRBD1 (6 bases). The germline V and J ends were trimmed by 5 bases and 7 bases, with 17 bases remaining between them. The CDR3 length is 15 residues. Germline assignment: CDR1 LNHDA and CDR2 SQIVND (reference sequence). CDR3 amino acids: CASSESGTSGGELFF. In nucleotides, the CDR3 is TGTGCCAGTAGTGAGTCCGGGACATCAGGCGGGGAGCTGTTTTTT.

This clonotype was detected a few times. The J gene is TRBJ2-7, the V gene TRBV7-9, with D maybe TRBD1 (6 bases). Germline-derived CDR1 and CDR2 are SEHNR and FQNEAQ (reference sequence). CDR3 length equals 14 residues. Trimming removed 4 bases at V and 2 bases at J, with 12 bases between. CDR3 protein: CASSSRQATYEQYF. CDR3 bases: TGTGCCAGCAGCTCCCGACAGGCCACCTACGAGCAGTACTTC. Full variable domain (remainder filled in from reference TRBV7-9 and TRBJ2-7): DTGVSQNPRHKITKRGQNVTFRCDPISEHNRLYWYRQTLGQGPEFLTYFQNEAQLEKSRLLSDRFSAERPKGSFSTLEIQRTEQGDSAMYLCASSSRQATYEQYFGPGTRLTVT.

The J gene is TRBJ2-1, the V gene TRBV7-9; 8 nucleotides agree with TRBD2. CDR3 length: 19 amino acids. CDR1 is SEHNR, CDR2 FQNEAQ, per germline (reference sequence). The V and J ends lost 5 bases and 0 bases, in that order; junction bases with no gene match: 15. CDR3 sequence (DNA): TGTGCCAGCAGCCATACCCCTAGACTAGCGAGGAGCTCCTACAATGAGCAGTTCTTC. Protein sequence: CASSHTPRLARSSYNEQFF.

This chain connects TRBV29-1 to TRBJ2-6; D ambiguous. This CDR3 has 13 amino acids. The germline gives CDR1 SQVTM, CDR2 ANQGSEA. Trimming stripped 4 bases from V and 2 bases from J, with 6 bases between. CDR3 sequence reads: CSVAVTGANVLTF. The CDR3 nucleotides are TGCAGCGTTGCCGTGACTGGGGCCAACGTCCTGACTTTC.

V gene TRBV15 combines with J gene TRBJ2-1; 7 bases fit TRBD1. Germline CDR1 reads LNHNV; CDR2 reads YYDKDF (reference sequence). The CDR3 sequence is 17 residues long. V shed 1 base and J 2 bases; nucleotides not matched to a gene: 8. The CDR3 nucleotides read TGTGCCACCAGCAGAGCACAGGGGACGCCTCCCTACAATGAGCAGTTCTTC. It translates to CATSRAQGTPPYNEQFF.